This T cell receptor beta chain stems from a study of T cell responses to AZD1222 COVID-19 vaccine. To note about this clone: Its matching antigen is unknown.

Germline V gene data show CDR1 as SQVTM and CDR2 as ANQGSEA. Trimming removed 4 bases from V and 1 base from J, with 13 bases in between. The CDR3 loop spans 14 amino acids. The repertoire was sequenced with immunoSEQ multiplex PCR; TCRdb's copy has only in-frame clones and lacks some. The top ten clones hold roughly 5% of a sample with some 170,000 clones, 94% of them seen once. Findings and caveats of the study: White British people made up most donors, females outnumbered males, and clonal diversity was possibly underestimated. Nearly half of unique spike-specific TCRs reportedly avoided B.1.351 and B.1.1.7 mutated regions. Recipients of two AZD1222 doses showed rising Spike-specific TCR breadth and depth. With dominance at 160-218 and 743-854, vaccine-associated CD4 TCRs spanned spike.

The clonotype originates from an adult who received the AZD1222 COVID-19 vaccine. Here the sequenced sample was peripheral blood, taken 28 days after the second AZD1222 dose. The V and J genes are TRBV29-1 and TRBJ1-1; D possibly corresponds to TRBD1 (5 bases). The DNA of the CDR3 is TGCAGCGTTGGGAGGAGCCAGGGGAACACTGAAGCTTTCTTT. This codes for CSVGRSQGNTEAFF.